Presented here are 14 T cell receptor beta chains from one specimen sequenced in a study of control samples from healthy donors and cancer patients. Some clones are missing from TCRdb's copy, which holds only in-frame ones; the method was immunoSEQ multiplex PCR. The sample holds some 200,000 clones; roughly 93% are singletons and the top ten take over 1.1%. Sequences were obtained from blood. The receptor source for this set is a man aged 18 to 35 in good health.

V usage is TRBV11-1 and J usage is TRBJ2-1; no clear D gene. V was cut by 1 base and J by 0 bases, with 7 bases left in between. Germline CDR1 SGHAT, CDR2 FQDESV (reference sequence). This CDR3 comprises 15 residues. The CDR3 DNA is TGTGCCAGCAGCTTAGACAAAAGCTCCTACAATGAGCAGTTCTTC. Amino acid sequence: CASSLDKSSYNEQFF.

Concerning this clone itself: This specimen includes other DNA sequences encoding the same CDR3. The chain uses TRBV19 and TRBJ1-1; no clear D. This CDR3 is 11 amino acids long. Trimming took off 6 bases at V and 2 bases at J, with 4 bases between the two ends. Germline assignment: CDR1 LNHDA and CDR2 SQIVND (reference sequence). CDR3 sequence: CASSLNTEAFF. In nucleotides, the CDR3 is TGTGCCAGTAGCCTAAACACTGAAGCTTTCTTT.

V usage is TRBV28 and J usage is TRBJ1-1; tentatively, D is TRBD1 (5 bases). The CDR3 has 14 residues. V lost 8 bases, J lost 1 base, and 14 bases lay in between. CDR1 and CDR2 (germline): MDHEN, SYDVKM. CDR3 bases: TGTGCCAGCGGCCCGGGGGGATCGAACACTGAAGCTTTCTTT. This codes for CASGPGGSNTEAFF.

J is TRBJ1-5 and V is TRBV12-5; the match to TRBD1 covers 7 bases. Germline trimming cut 6 bases from V and 4 bases from J; bases unmatched to any gene: 12. CDR1 is LGHNT, CDR2 FRNRAP, per germline. The CDR3 spans 16 residues. CDR3 loop: CASGGQTGKGNQPQHF. The CDR3, as DNA: TGTGCTAGTGGCGGCCAGACAGGGAAGGGTAATCAGCCCCAGCATTTT.

The chain is built from TRBV11-1 and TRBJ2-3, with D possibly matching TRBD2 (6 bases). The V end lost 5 bases, the J end lost 10 bases, and 19 bases lay between the germline ends. This CDR3 is built from 14 residues. CDR1 is SGHAT, CDR2 FQDESV, per germline (reference sequence). CDR3 sequence (DNA): TGTGCCAGCAGCCCCTCCGGGGTTTGGAGGGCGCAGTATTTT. Protein sequence: CASSPSGVWRAQYF.

The CDR3 reads CASSPTGNYGYTF. CDR3 DNA sequence: TGTGCCAGCAGTCCGACAGGGAACTATGGCTACACCTTC. The V call is TRBV6-4, the J call TRBJ1-2; 7 bases agree with TRBD1. V shed 5 bases and J 2 bases; nucleotides not matched to a gene: 2. The CDR3 totals 13 residues. Germline V CDR1 and CDR2: MRHNA, SNTAGT.

The chain employs TRBV28 and TRBJ2-6, with 9 bases matching TRBD1. V shed 6 bases and J 1 base; nucleotides not matched to a gene: 4. CDR3 size: 16 residues. Germline CDR1 MDHEN, CDR2 SYDVKM. CDR3 region: CASSRGTGSGANVLTF. The CDR3 bases are TGTGCCAGCAGCCGTGGGACAGGGTCTGGGGCCAACGTCCTGACTTTC. Looking up the rest from reference TRBV28 and TRBJ2-6 gives the full variable domain: DVKVTQSSRYLVKRTGEKVFLECVQDMDHENMFWYRQDPGLGLRLIYFSYDVKMKEKGDIPEGYSVSREKKERFSLILESASTNQTSMYLCASSRGTGSGANVLTFGAGSRLTVL.

J is TRBJ2-5 and V is TRBV5-4; weak D call: TRBD2 (6 bases). CDR1 is SGHNT and CDR2 is YYREEE in the germline V gene (reference sequence). This CDR3 comprises 17 residues. The V and J ends lost 3 bases and 4 bases respectively, with 22 bases between them. CDR3 coding DNA: TGTGCCAGCAGCTCATTTTCCGGGGGAACGACCCGAGAGACCCAGTACTTC. This sequence encodes CASSSFSGGTTRETQYF.

This clone has only one observation. The V call is TRBV6-5, the J call TRBJ2-7; D might be TRBD1 (6 bases). The CDR3 is 15 residues long. The germline gives CDR1 MNHEY, CDR2 SVGAGI. The germline V and J ends were trimmed by 0 bases and 1 base, with 10 bases remaining between them. This CDR3 reads CASSYSHQGSYEQYF. In DNA, the CDR3 is TGTGCCAGCAGTTACTCTCACCAGGGGTCCTACGAGCAGTACTTC.

V usage is TRBV5-1 and J usage is TRBJ2-2; weak D call: TRBD2 (7 bases). This CDR3 has 15 amino acids. Trimming stripped 2 bases from V and 5 bases from J, with 13 bases between. Germline-derived CDR1 and CDR2 are SGHRS and YFSETQ. The CDR3 spells CASSFGGGGTGELFF. The CDR3 nucleotides read TGCGCCAGCAGCTTTGGCGGGGGCGGGACCGGGGAGCTGTTTTTT.

The chain recombines TRBV21-1 with TRBJ2-2; TRBD2 was called by the table and not checked on the DNA. TRBV21-1 is marked as a pseudogene. The CDR3 is 13 amino acids. In nucleotides, the CDR3 is TGTGCCAGCACCCCTTCCCTCGCCGGGGAGCTGTTTTTT. It specifies CASTPSLAGELFF.

This clone was counted a single time. The rearrangement joins TRBV4-1 to TRBJ2-2; perhaps TRBD2 as D (7 bases). V was cut by 3 bases and J by 1 base, with 12 bases left in between. Germline CDR1 and CDR2: MGHRA and YSYEKL. The CDR3 length is 16 residues. The CDR3 coding sequence is TGCGCCAGCAGCCAGACAGGACTAGTGAACACCGGGGAGCTGTTTTTT. Translation: CASSQTGLVNTGELFF.

V gene TRBV9 combines with J gene TRBJ2-3; 11 positions match TRBD2. The ends lost 4 bases at V and 4 bases at J; junction bases unmatched: 8. The CDR3 is made up of 16 amino acids. The germline gives CDR1 SGDLS, CDR2 YYNGEE. The CDR3 DNA follows: TGTGCCAGCAGCTCATTAGCGGGGGGGCCGGCAGATACGCAGTATTTT. Translation: CASSSLAGGPADTQYF. Variable domain in full (rest from reference TRBV9 and TRBJ2-3): DSGVTQTPKHLITATGQRVTLRCSPRSGDLSVYWYQQSLDQGLQFLIQYYNGEERAKGNILERFSAQQFPDLHSELNLSSLELGDSALYFCASSSLAGGPADTQYFGPGTRLTVL.

This clone was seen just once. The chain has TRBV5-1 and TRBJ2-7; maybe TRBD1 (5 bases). Trimming pared 5 bases from V and 4 bases from J, leaving 16 bases between. The germline V gene has CDR1 SGHRS and CDR2 YFSETQ. The CDR3 length is 14 residues. The CDR3 region has the DNA TGCGCCAGCAGTTATGGACATAAACCTTACGAGCAGTACTTC. Amino acid sequence: CASSYGHKPYEQYF.